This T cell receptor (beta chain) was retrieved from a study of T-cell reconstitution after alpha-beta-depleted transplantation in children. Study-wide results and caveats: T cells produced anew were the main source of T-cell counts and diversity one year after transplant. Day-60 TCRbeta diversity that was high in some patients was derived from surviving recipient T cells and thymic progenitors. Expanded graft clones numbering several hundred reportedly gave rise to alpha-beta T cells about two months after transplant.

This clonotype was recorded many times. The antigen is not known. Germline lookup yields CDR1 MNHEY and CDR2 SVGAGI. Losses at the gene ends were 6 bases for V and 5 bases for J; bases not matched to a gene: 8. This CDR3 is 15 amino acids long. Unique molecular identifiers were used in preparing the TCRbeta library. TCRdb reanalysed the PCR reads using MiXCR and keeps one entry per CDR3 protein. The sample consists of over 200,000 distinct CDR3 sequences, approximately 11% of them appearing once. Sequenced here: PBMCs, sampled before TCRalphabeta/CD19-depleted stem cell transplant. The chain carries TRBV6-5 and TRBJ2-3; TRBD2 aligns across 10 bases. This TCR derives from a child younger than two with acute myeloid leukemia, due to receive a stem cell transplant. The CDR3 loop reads CASRLSGGPGDTQYF. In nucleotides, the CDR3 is TGTGCCAGCAGACTTAGCGGGGGGCCGGGAGATACGCAGTATTTT.